This record covers a single T cell receptor beta chain. This entry belongs to a study of blood T cell repertoires in COVID-19. Study information: T cells, B-cell-depleted T cells, or PBMCs provided the cDNA or gDNA that served as material.

Method: immunoSEQ multiplex PCR; TCRdb's copy keeps in-frame clones and lacks some. The data show under 300,000 clones, 80% to 90% seen once. The CDR3 contains 15 residues. J gave up 5 bases and V 0 bases, and 3 bases lay outside the gene matches. In germline, CDR1 is MNHEY, CDR2 SMNVEV (reference sequence). Sequences were obtained from peripheral blood. The chain links TRBV27 to TRBJ2-5, with TRBD1 matching over 10 bases. The source is an elderly man with acute or convalescent COVID-19. DNA of the CDR3: TGTGCCAGCAGTTTATCCGTGACAGGGGGCGAGACCCAGTACTTC. Protein: CASSLSVTGGETQYF.